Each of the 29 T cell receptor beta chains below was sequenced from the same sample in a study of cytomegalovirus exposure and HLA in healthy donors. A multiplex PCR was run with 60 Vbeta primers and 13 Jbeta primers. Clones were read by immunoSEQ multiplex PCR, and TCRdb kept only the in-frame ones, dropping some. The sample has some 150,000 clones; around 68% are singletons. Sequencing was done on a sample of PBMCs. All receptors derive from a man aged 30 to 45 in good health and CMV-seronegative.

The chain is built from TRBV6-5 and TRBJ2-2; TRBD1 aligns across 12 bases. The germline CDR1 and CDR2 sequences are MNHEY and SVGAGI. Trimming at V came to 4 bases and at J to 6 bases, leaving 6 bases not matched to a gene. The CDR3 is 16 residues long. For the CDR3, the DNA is TGTGCCAGCAGTTCCCCGGGACAGGGGGCCGCCGGGGAGCTGTTTTTT. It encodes CASSSPGQGAAGELFF.

The CDR3 region is CASMRRRTSYEQYF. CDR3 sequence (DNA): TGTGCCAGCATGCGGCGGAGGACGTCGTACGAGCAGTACTTC. The V gene is TRBV6-1, the J gene TRBJ2-7, with D perhaps TRBD2 (5 bases). Germline V lookup: CDR1 MNHNS, CDR2 SASEGT. The length of the CDR3 is 14 residues. The V gene lost 7 bases and the J gene lost 4 bases, with 17 bases spanning the gap.

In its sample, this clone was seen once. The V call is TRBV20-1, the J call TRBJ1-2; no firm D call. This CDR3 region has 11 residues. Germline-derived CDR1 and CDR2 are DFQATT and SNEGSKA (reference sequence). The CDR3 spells CSTISSYGYTF. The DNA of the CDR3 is TGCAGCACTATCAGTAGCTATGGCTACACCTTC.

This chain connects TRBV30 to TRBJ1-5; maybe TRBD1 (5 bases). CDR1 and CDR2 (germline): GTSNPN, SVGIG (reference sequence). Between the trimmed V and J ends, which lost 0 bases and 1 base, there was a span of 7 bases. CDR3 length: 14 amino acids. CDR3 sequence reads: CAWSVGVSNQPQHF. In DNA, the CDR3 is TGTGCCTGGAGTGTAGGGGTCAGCAATCAGCCCCAGCATTTT.

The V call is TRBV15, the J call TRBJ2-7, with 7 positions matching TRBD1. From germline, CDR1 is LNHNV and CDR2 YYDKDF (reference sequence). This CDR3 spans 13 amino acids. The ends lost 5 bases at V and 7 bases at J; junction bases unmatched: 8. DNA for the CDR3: TGTGCCACCAGCGACGGGACAGCCCTGGAGCAGTACTTC. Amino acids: CATSDGTALEQYF.

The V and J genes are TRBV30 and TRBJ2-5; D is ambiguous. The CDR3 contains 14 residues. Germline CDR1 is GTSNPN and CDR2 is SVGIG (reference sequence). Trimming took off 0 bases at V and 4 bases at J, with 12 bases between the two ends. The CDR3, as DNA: TGTGCCTGGAGTGTTTCTATTCGTGGAGAGACCCAGTACTTC. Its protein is CAWSVSIRGETQYF.

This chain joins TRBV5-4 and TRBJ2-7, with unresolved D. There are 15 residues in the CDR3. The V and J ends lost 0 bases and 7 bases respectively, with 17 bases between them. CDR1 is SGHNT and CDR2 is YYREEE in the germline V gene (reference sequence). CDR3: CASSLGVESRLEQYF. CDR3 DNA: TGTGCCAGCAGCTTGGGGGTGGAGTCCCGGTTAGAGCAGTACTTC.

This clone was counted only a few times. The CDR3 region has the DNA TGTGCCAGCAGCGTAGGGCCAGGGCCAATGGAACCCCAGCATTTT. Translation gives CASSVGPGPMEPQHF. The chain has TRBV9 and TRBJ1-5, with a tentative D call TRBD1 (5 bases). Trimming shortened V by 0 bases and J by 10 bases, and 17 bases separated the two germline ends. This CDR3 has 15 residues. CDR1 is SGDLS, CDR2 YYNGEE, per germline.

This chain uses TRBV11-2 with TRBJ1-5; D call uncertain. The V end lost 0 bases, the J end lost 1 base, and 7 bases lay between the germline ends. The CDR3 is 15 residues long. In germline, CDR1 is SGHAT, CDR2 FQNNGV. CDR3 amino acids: CASSLDGRSNQPQHF. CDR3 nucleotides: TGTGCCAGCAGCTTAGATGGGAGGAGCAATCAGCCCCAGCATTTT.

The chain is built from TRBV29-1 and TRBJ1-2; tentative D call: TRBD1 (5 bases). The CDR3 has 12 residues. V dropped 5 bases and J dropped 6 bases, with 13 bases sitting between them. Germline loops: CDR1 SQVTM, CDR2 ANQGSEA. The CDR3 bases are TGCAGCGTTCTTGAAGGGGCAGATGGCTACACCTTC. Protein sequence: CSVLEGADGYTF.

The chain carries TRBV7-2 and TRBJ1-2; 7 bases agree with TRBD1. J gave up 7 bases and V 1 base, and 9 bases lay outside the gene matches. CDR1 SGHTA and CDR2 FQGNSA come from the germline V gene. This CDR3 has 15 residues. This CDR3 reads CASSLVKGAGGGYTF. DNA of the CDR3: TGTGCCAGCAGCTTAGTTAAGGGGGCGGGGGGTGGCTACACCTTC.

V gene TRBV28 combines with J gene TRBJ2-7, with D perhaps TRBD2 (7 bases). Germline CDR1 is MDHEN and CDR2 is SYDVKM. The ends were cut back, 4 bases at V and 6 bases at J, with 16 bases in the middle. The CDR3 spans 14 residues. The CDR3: CASSYVGGRGEQYF. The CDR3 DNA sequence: TGTGCCAGCAGTTATGTGGGGGGGCGCGGCGAGCAGTACTTC.

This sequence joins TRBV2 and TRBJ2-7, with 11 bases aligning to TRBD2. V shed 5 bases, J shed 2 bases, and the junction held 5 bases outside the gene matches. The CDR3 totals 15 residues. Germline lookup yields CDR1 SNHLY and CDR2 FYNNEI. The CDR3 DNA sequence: TGTGCCAGCAGTAGTAGCGGGGGGGCACCCTACGAGCAGTACTTC. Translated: CASSSSGGAPYEQYF.

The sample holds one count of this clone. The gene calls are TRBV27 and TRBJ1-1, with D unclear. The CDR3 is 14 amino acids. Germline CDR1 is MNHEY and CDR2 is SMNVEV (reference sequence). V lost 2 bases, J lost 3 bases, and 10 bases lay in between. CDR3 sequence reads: CASSLTGVHTEAFF. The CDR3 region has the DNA TGTGCCAGCAGTTTAACCGGGGTACACACTGAAGCTTTCTTT.

CDR3 nucleotide sequence: TGTGCCAGCAGCCAACTCACAGATACGCAGTATTTT. It is translated as CASSQLTDTQYF. The chain recombines TRBV14 with TRBJ2-3; no clear D gene. Between the trimmed V and J ends, which lost 2 bases and 2 bases, there was a span of 2 bases. Germline CDR1 is SGHDN and CDR2 is FVKESK. This CDR3 has 12 amino acids.

The chain's CDR3 is CASSLPSQDYEQYF. The DNA of the CDR3 is TGTGCCAGCAGCTTACCTAGCCAGGATTACGAGCAGTACTTC. This chain links TRBV7-9 with TRBJ2-7; D perhaps matches TRBD2 (5 bases). The CDR3 contains 14 residues. Trimming shortened V by 2 bases and J by 4 bases, and 12 bases separated the two germline ends. Looked up from germline, CDR1 is SEHNR and CDR2 is FQNEAQ (reference sequence).

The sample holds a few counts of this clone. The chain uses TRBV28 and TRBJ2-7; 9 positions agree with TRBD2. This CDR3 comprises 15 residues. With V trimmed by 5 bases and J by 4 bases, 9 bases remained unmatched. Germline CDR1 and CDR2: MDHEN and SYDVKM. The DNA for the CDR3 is TGTGCCAGCAGTCCAGCGGGGGGATTCAAGTACGAGCAGTACTTC. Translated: CASSPAGGFKYEQYF.

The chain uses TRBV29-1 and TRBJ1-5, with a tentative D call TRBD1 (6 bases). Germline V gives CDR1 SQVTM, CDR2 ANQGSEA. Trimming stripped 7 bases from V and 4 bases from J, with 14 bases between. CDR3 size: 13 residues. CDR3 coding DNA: TGCAGCGCGGTGGACAGCCTTAATCAGCCCCAGCATTTT. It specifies CSAVDSLNQPQHF.

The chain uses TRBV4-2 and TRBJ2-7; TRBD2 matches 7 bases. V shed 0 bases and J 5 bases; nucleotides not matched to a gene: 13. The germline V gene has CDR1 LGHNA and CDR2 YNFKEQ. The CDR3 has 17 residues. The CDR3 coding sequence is TGTGCCAGCAGCCAAGATCCCTTGGGGGGGGATCTAAACGAGCAGTACTTC. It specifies CASSQDPLGGDLNEQYF.

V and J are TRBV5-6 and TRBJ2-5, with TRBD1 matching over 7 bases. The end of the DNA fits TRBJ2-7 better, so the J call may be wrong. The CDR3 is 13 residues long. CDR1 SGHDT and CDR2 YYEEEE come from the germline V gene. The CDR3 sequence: CASSWGQTYEQYF. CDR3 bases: TGTGCCAGCAGCTGGGGACAGACCTACGAGCAGTACTTC.

DNA for the CDR3: TGTGCCAGCTCACCACCGCTCGGGGGGGGGCCCAATGAGCAGTTCTTC. The encoded protein is CASSPPLGGGPNEQFF. This chain joins TRBV18 and TRBJ2-1; 8 bases map to TRBD2. The CDR3 extends over 16 amino acids. Losses at the gene ends were 0 bases for V and 6 bases for J; bases not matched to a gene: 7. Germline assignment: CDR1 KGHSH and CDR2 LQKENI.

The CDR3 DNA sequence: TGTGCCAGCTCAGTGGGAGGAACTAATGAAAAACTGTTTTTT. Translated, it gives CASSVGGTNEKLFF. The V and J genes are TRBV18 and TRBJ1-4; D gene unclear. The CDR3 is 14 residues long. The V gene lost 5 bases and the J gene lost 1 base, with 8 bases spanning the gap. Germline loops: CDR1 KGHSH, CDR2 LQKENI.

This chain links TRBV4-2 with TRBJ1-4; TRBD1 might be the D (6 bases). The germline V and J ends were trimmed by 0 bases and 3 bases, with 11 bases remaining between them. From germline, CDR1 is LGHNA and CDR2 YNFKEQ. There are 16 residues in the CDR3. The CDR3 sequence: CASSQDEAGANEKLFF. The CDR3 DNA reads TGTGCCAGCAGCCAAGATGAGGCAGGGGCTAATGAAAAACTGTTTTTT.

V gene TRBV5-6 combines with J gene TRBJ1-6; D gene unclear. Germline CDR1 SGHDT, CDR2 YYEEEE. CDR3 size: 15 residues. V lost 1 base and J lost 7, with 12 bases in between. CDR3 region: CASSLTATRNSPLHF. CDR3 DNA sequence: TGTGCCAGCAGCTTGACCGCGACAAGGAATTCACCCCTCCACTTT.

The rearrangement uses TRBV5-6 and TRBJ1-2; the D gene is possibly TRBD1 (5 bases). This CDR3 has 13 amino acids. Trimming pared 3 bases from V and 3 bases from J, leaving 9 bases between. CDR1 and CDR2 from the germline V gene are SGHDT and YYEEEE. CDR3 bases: TGTGCCAGCAGCTCCCCGACAGACTATGGCTACACCTTC. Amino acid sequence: CASSSPTDYGYTF.

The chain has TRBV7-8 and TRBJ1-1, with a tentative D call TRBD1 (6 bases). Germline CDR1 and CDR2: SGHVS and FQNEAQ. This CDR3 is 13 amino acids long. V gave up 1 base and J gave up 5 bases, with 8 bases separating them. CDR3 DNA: TGTGCCAGCAGCTTAGGGGGGCAAACTGAAGCTTTCTTT. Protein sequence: CASSLGGQTEAFF.

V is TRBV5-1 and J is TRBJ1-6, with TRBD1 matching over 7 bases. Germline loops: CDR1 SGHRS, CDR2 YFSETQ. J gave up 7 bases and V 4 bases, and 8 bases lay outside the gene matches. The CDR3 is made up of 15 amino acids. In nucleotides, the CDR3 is TGCGCCAGCAGCCTGGACAGGCCTCCGAATTCACCCCTCCACTTT. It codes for CASSLDRPPNSPLHF.

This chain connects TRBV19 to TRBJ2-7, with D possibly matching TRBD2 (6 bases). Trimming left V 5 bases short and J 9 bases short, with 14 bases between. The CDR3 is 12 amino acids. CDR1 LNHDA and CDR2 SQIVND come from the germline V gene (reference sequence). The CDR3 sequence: CASSRQGGWQYF. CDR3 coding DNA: TGTGCCAGTAGTCGCCAGGGAGGATGGCAGTACTTC.

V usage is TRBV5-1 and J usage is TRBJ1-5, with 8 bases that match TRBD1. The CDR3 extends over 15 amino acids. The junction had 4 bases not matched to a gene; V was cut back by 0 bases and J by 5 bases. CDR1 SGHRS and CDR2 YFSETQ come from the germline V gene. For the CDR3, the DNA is TGCGCCAGCAGCTTGGAGCCAGGGGGCGATCAGCCCCAGCATTTT. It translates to CASSLEPGGDQPQHF.